This T cell receptor beta chain is from a study of shared clonotypes between healthy human individuals. Study outcomes and limitations: Only blood samples were collected, and tissue repertoires likely differ.

Some clones are missing from TCRdb's copy, which holds only in-frame ones; the method was immunoSEQ multiplex PCR. The profile shows a few million clones, approximately 94% of them singletons. Germline values: CDR1 SNHLY, CDR2 FYNNEI. V shed 6 bases, J shed 4 bases, and the junction held 5 bases outside the gene matches. The CDR3 covers 15 residues. The donors, healthy adults who were HIV-negative, had experienced no recent acute infections or vaccinations. Every one of the donors was a Caucasian adult that lived in Nashville, Tennessee. In regard to this clone: Its antigen is undetermined.

The sequence was obtained from a man between 18 and 35 years old in good health. The chain joins TRBV2 to TRBJ2-2; 10 bases match TRBD1. Sequences were obtained from naive CD4+ T cells sorted from blood. The subset is: CD45RA+ positively selected. CDR3 sequence (DNA): TGTGCCAGCAGCCGACAGGGGGCGCCCACCGGGGAGCTGTTTTTT. Encoded protein: CASSRQGAPTGELFF.